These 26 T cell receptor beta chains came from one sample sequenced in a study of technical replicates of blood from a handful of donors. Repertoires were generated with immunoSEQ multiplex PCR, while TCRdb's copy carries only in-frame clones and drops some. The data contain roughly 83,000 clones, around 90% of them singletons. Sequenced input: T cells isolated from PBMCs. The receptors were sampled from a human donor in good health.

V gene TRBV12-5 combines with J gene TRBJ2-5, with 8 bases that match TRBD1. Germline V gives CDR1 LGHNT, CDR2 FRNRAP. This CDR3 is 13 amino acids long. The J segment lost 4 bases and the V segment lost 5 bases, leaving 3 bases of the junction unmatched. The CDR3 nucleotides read TGTGCTAGTGGTAGACAGGGGTCAGAGACCCAGTACTTC. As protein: CASGRQGSETQYF.

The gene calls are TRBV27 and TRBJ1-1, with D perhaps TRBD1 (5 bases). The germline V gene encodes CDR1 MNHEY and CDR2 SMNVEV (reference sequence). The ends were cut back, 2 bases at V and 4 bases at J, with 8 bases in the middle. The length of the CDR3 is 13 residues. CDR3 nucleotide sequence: TGTGCCAGCAGTTTAGGGGGAGGCACTGAAGCTTTCTTT. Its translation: CASSLGGGTEAFF.

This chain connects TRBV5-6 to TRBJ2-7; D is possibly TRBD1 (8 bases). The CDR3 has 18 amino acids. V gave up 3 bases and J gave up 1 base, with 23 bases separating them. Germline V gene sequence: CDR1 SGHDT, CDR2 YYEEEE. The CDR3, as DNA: TGTGCCAGCAGCTCGATAACTACAGGGGGGGTAACGTCCTACGAGCAGTACTTC. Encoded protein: CASSSITTGGVTSYEQYF.

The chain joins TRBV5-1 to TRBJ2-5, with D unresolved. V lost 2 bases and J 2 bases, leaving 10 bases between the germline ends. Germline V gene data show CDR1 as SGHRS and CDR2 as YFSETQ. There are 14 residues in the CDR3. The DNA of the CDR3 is TGCGCCAGCAGCTTTTTTAGTATTCAAGAGACCCAGTACTTC. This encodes CASSFFSIQETQYF.

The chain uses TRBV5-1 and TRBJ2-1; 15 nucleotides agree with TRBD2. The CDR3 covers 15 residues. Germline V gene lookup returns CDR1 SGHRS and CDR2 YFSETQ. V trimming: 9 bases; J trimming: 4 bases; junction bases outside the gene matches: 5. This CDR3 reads CATRTSGGAYNEQFF. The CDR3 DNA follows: TGCGCCACCAGGACTAGCGGGGGGGCTTACAATGAGCAGTTCTTC.

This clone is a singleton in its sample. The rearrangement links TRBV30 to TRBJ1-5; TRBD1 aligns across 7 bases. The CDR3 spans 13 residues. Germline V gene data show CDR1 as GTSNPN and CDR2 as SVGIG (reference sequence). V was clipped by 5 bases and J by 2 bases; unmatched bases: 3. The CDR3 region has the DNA TGTGCCTGGGGGACAGAGGGCAATCAGCCCCAGCATTTT. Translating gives CAWGTEGNQPQHF.

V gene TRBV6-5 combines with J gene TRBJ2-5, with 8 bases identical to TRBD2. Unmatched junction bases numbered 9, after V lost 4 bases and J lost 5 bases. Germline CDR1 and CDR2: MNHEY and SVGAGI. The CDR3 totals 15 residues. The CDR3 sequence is CASSFSGNFMETQYF. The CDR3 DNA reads TGTGCCAGCAGTTTTAGCGGGAATTTTATGGAGACCCAGTACTTC.

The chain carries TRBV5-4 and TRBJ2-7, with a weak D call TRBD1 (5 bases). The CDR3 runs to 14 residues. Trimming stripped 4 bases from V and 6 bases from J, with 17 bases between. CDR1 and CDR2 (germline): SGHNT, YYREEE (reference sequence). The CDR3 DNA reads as TGTGCCAGCAGCAGGGGCGAAATAGTCGGCGAGCAGTACTTC. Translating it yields CASSRGEIVGEQYF.

The CDR3 here is CASRKDEGGTDTQYF. CDR3 bases: TGTGCCAGCAGGAAAGATGAGGGTGGGACAGATACGCAGTATTTT. This chain joins TRBV6-1 and TRBJ2-3, with D perhaps matching TRBD2 (5 bases). CDR3 size: 15 residues. The V gene's germline CDR1 is MNHNS and CDR2 SASEGT. Trimming stripped 6 bases from V and 3 bases from J, with 16 bases between.

The CDR3 DNA follows: TGTGCCAGTAGTGCAGTAACCAGAAGGGGCGGGGAGCTGTTTTTT. Amino acid sequence: CASSAVTRRGGELFF. This chain links TRBV19 with TRBJ2-2, with D possibly being TRBD1 (5 bases). The CDR3 runs to 15 residues. Trimming took 5 bases from V and 7 from J, leaving 17 bases between them. Germline V gene data show CDR1 as LNHDA and CDR2 as SQIVND (reference sequence).

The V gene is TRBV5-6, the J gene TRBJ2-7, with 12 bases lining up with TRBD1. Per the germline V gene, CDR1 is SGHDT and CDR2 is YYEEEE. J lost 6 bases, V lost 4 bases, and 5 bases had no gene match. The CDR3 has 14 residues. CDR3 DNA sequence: TGTGCCAGCAGCCAGGGACAGGGGGCGGGCGAGCAGTACTTC. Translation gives CASSQGQGAGEQYF.

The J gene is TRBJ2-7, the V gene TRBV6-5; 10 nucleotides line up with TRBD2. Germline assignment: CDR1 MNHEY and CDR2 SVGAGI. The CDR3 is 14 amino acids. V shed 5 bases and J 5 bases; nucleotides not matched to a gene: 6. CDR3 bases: TGTGCCAGCAGTACCAGCGGGAGGGCCAACGAGCAGTACTTC. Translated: CASSTSGRANEQYF.

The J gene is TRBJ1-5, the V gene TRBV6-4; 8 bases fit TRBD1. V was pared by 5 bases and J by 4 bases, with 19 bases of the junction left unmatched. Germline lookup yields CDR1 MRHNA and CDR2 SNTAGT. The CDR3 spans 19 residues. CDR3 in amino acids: CASSPLTTSQGAGNQPQHF. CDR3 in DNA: TGTGCCAGCAGTCCCCTCACAACTTCTCAGGGGGCAGGGAATCAGCCCCAGCATTTT.

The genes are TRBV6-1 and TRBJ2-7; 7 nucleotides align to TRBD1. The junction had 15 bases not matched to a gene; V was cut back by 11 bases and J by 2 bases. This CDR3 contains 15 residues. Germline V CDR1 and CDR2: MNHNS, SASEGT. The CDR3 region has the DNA TGTGCCGGGTCAGGGGGTACAGGTCCTCCCTACGAGCAGTACTTC. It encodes CAGSGGTGPPYEQYF.

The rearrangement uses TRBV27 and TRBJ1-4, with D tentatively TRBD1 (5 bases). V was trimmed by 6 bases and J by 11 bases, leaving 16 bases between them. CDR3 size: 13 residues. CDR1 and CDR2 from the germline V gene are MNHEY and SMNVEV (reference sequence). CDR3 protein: CASSSGPSGKLFF. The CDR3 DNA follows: TGTGCCAGCAGCTCTGGACCTTCAGGGAAACTGTTTTTT. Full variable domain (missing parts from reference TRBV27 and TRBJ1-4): EAQVTQNPRYLITVTGKKLTVTCSQNMNHEYMSWYRQDPGLGLRQIYYSMNVEVTDKGDVPEGYKVSRKEKRNFPLILESPSPNQTSLYFCASSSGPSGKLFFGSGTQLSVL.

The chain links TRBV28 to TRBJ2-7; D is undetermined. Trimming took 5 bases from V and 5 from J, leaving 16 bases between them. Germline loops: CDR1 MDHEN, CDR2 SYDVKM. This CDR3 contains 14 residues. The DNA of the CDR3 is TGTGCCAGCAGTCCCGTTGGGCTGGGCCACGAGCAGTACTTC. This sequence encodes CASSPVGLGHEQYF.

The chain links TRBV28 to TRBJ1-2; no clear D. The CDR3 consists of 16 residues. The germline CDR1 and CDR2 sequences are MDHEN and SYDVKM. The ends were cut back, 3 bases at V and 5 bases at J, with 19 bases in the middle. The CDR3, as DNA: TGTGCCAGCAGTTTGAGTGGGGAGTTTTTCTCATATGGCTACACCTTC. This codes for CASSLSGEFFSYGYTF.

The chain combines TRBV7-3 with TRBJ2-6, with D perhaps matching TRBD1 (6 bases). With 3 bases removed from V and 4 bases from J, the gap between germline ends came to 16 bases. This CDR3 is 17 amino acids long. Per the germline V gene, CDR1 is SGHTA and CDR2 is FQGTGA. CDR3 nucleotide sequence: TGTGCCAGCAGCTTTATGTTTACAGGGCCCGGGGCCAACGTCCTGACTTTC. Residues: CASSFMFTGPGANVLTF.

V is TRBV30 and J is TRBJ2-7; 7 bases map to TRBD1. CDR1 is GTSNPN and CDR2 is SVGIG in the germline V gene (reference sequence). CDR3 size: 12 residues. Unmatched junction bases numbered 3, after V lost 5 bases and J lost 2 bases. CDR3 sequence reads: CAWDGTAYEQYF. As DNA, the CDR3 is TGTGCCTGGGATGGGACAGCCTACGAGCAGTACTTC.

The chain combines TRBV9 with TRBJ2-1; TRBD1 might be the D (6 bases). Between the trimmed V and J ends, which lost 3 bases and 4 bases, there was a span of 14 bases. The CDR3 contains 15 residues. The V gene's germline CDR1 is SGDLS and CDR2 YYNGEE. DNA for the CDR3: TGTGCCAGCAGCGGAGGGACACTGGCTTACAATGAGCAGTTCTTC. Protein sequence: CASSGGTLAYNEQFF.

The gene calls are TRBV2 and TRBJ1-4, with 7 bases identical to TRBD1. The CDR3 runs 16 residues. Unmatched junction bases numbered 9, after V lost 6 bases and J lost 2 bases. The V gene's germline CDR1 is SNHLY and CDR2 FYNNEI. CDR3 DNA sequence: TGTGCCAGCAGGGAGACAGGGACGTGGACTAATGAAAAACTGTTTTTT. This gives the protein CASRETGTWTNEKLFF.

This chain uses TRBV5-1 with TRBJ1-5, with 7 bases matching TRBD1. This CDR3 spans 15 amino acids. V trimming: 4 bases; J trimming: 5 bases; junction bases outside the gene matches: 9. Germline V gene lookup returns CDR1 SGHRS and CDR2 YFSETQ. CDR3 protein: CASSATGNIDQPQHF. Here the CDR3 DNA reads TGCGCCAGCAGCGCGACAGGGAATATTGATCAGCCCCAGCATTTT.

CDR3: CASSLDWTTGTGVSLYGYTF. The CDR3 region has the DNA TGCGCCAGCAGCTTGGACTGGACGACCGGGACAGGGGTGTCCCTCTATGGCTACACCTTC. V and J are TRBV5-1 and TRBJ1-2, with 10 bases fitting TRBD1. CDR3 size: 20 residues. V lost 0 bases to trimming and J lost 4 bases; unmatched junction nucleotides: 18. Germline assignment: CDR1 SGHRS and CDR2 YFSETQ.

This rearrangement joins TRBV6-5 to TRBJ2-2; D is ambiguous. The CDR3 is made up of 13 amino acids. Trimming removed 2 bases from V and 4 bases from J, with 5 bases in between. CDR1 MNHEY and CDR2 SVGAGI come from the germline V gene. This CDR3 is CASSYTVTGELFF. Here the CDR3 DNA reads TGTGCCAGCAGTTACACGGTCACCGGGGAGCTGTTTTTT.

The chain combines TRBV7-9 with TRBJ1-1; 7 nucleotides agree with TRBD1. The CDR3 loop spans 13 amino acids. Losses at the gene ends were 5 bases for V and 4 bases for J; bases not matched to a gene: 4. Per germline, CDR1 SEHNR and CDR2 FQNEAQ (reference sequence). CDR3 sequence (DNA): TGTGCCAGCAGCCTCCGGGACAGCACTGAAGCTTTCTTT. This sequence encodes CASSLRDSTEAFF.

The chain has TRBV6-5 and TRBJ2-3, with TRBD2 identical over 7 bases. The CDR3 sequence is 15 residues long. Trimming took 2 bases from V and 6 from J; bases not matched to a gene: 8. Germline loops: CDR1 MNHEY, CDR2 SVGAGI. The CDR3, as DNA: TGTGCCAGCAGTTACATCGGACTAGAAGAGGATACGCAGTATTTT. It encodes CASSYIGLEEDTQYF.